There are a few counts of the clone carrying this T cell receptor beta chain. The sample is drawn from a study of T cell changes during pregnancy in multiple sclerosis. Repertoires were generated with immunoSEQ multiplex PCR, while TCRdb's copy carries only in-frame clones and drops some. The sample records tens of thousands of clones, about 87% being singletons. The CDR3 is 12 amino acids. V was shortened by 5 bases and J by 0 bases, with 7 bases between the two germline ends. CDR1 SQVTM and CDR2 ANQGSEA come from the germline V gene. The source of this sequence is a female donor in good health, enrolled as a control in a pregnancy study. The source was CD8+ T cells from peripheral blood mononuclear cells, collected in the second trimester of pregnancy. V is TRBV29-1 and J is TRBJ1-1; no clear D gene. In DNA form, the CDR3 reads TGCAGCGTTATTTGGCTGAACACTGAAGCTTTCTTT. It specifies CSVIWLNTEAFF.